This T cell receptor beta chain came from a study of low-dose radiotherapy and immunotherapy resistance in tumors. In the study overall: Intravenous ipilimumab 1 mg/kg every six weeks was given with nivolumab 240 mg every two weeks.

cDNA synthesis used a TRAV/TRBV-specific primer set for both chains. The authors amplified TCRs for 20 to 25 PCR cycles with a constant-region primer and a V-primer adapter. TCRdb re-analysed the reads in MiXCR, keeping a single row per CDR3 protein. The profile shows about 13,000 distinct CDR3 sequences, approximately 57% of them singletons. Trimming removed 8 bases from V and 2 bases from J, with 28 bases in between. The CDR3 has 19 amino acids. CDR1 and CDR2 (germline): MNHNS, SASEGT. This clonotype was observed a few times. The TCR sequence derives from a human donor with advanced metastatic prostate, ovarian, gallbladder or colorectal cancer (not recorded which). This table probably holds off-target reads from a library built for another chain. V gene TRBV6-1 combines with J gene TRBJ1-5; D remains ambiguous. CDR3 loop: CASYRLGSDHGRGNQPQHF. CDR3 bases: TGTGCCAGCTATCGGTTAGGGTCCGACCACGGACGGGGCAATCAGCCCCAGCATTTT.